This T cell receptor (beta chain) was sequenced during a study of blood T cell repertoires in COVID-19. Only in-frame clones appear in the TCRdb table, and some are missing; sequencing was by immunoSEQ multiplex PCR. Of more than 80,000 clones in the sample, around 81% were seen once. Germline V lookup: CDR1 KGHSH, CDR2 LQKENI. The CDR3 length is 14 residues. With 2 bases removed from V and 0 bases from J, the gap between germline ends came to 7 bases. This chain uses TRBV18 with TRBJ1-1; D remains unclear. The source is a woman aged 70 to 79 with acute or convalescent COVID-19. Sequenced material: peripheral blood. CDR3 in DNA: TGTGCCAGCTCACCAGGCTCAGTGAACACTGAAGCTTTCTTT. Its protein product is CASSPGSVNTEAFF.